A single sample is the source of the 10 T cell receptor beta chains below, sequenced in a study of cytomegalovirus exposure and HLA in healthy donors. In the PCR, 60 Vbeta and 13 Jbeta primers were used. This table comes from immunoSEQ multiplex PCR, and its TCRdb copy is limited to in-frame clones, with some not included. The sample carries about 210,000 clones, approximately 90% recorded once. Material for sequencing was PBMCs. These receptors were collected from a boy aged 2 to 9 in good health and CMV-seronegative.

This clone was counted a single time. The chain is built from TRBV6-5 and TRBJ1-4, with D perhaps matching TRBD1 (6 bases). The CDR3 covers 15 residues. V dropped 0 bases and J dropped 3 bases, with 8 bases sitting between them. Germline values: CDR1 MNHEY, CDR2 SVGAGI. The CDR3 coding sequence is TGTGCCAGCAGTTACTCTGGGGGCCCTAATGAAAAACTGTTTTTT. It specifies CASSYSGGPNEKLFF.

The chain couples TRBV10-3 to TRBJ2-1, with D maybe TRBD2 (6 bases). The germline gives CDR1 ENHRY, CDR2 SYGVKD. The CDR3 totals 14 residues. V shed 7 bases and J shed 8 bases, with 18 bases lying between them. CDR3 nucleotides: TGTGCCATCAATTCGGGACTTGGGGTCGATGAGCAGTTCTTC. It codes for CAINSGLGVDEQFF.

This chain connects TRBV6-6 to TRBJ2-7, with D perhaps matching TRBD2 (5 bases). V shed 4 bases and J shed 0 bases, with 10 bases lying between them. Germline CDR1 reads MNHNY; CDR2 reads SVGAGI (reference sequence). The CDR3 contains 14 residues. CDR3: CASSSPGNSYEQYF. The CDR3 DNA follows: TGTGCCAGCAGTTCTCCGGGGAACTCCTACGAGCAGTACTTC.

V usage is TRBV6-1 and J usage is TRBJ1-1; D is ambiguous. The V gene lost 7 bases and the J gene lost 2 bases, with 11 bases spanning the gap. Germline CDR1 reads MNHNS; CDR2 reads SASEGT. This CDR3 spans 13 amino acids. CDR3 protein: CASTPSYNTEAFF. The CDR3 coding sequence is TGTGCCAGCACCCCCAGTTATAACACTGAAGCTTTCTTT.

This CDR3 is CASRTQGARAKNIQYF. In DNA, the CDR3 is TGTGCCAGCAGGACACAGGGGGCAAGGGCCAAAAACATTCAGTACTTC. J is TRBJ2-4 and V is TRBV28, with 9 bases identical to TRBD1. With 6 bases clipped from V and 1 base from J, the junction kept 7 bases outside the gene matches. The germline V gene encodes CDR1 MDHEN and CDR2 SYDVKM. This CDR3 has 16 amino acids.

The chain combines TRBV9 with TRBJ2-7; tentative D call: TRBD1 (5 bases). V lost 4 bases, J lost 6 bases, and 11 bases lay in between. This CDR3 is built from 12 residues. Looked up from germline, CDR1 is SGDLS and CDR2 is YYNGEE. The CDR3 is CASSPGWGEQYF. The CDR3 nucleotides are TGTGCCAGCAGCCCAGGGTGGGGCGAGCAGTACTTC.

V and J are TRBV25-1 and TRBJ1-1; tentatively, D is TRBD1 (5 bases). The CDR3 loop spans 11 amino acids. Germline-derived CDR1 and CDR2 are MGHDK and SYGVNS. Trimming shortened V by 5 bases and J by 11 bases, and 12 bases separated the two germline ends. Written as DNA, the CDR3 is TGTGCCAGCAGTTATCGGGGGGACGCTTTCTTT. Its translation: CASSYRGDAFF.

This clone was counted a few times. The V gene is TRBV28, the J gene TRBJ2-5; 12 nucleotides match TRBD2. CDR3 size: 20 residues. V lost 6 bases, J lost 0 bases, and 17 bases stayed unmatched. CDR1 and CDR2 (germline): MDHEN, SYDVKM. The CDR3 spells CASSHSPRTSGVPHQETQYF. Here the CDR3 DNA reads TGTGCCAGCAGCCATTCACCCCGGACTAGCGGGGTCCCCCACCAAGAGACCCAGTACTTC.

CDR3 sequence: CASSRGQGARYTF. The DNA of the CDR3 is TGTGCCAGCAGCCGGGGACAGGGGGCTCGCTACACCTTC. This chain links TRBV27 with TRBJ1-2; 12 bases fit TRBD1. The CDR3 sequence is 13 residues long. Looked up from germline, CDR1 is MNHEY and CDR2 is SMNVEV (reference sequence). After removal of 6 bases from V and 9 bases from J, the junction contained 5 bases not matched to a gene.

The chain employs TRBV28 and TRBJ2-5, with 7 bases fitting TRBD1. With the DNA end fitting TRBJ2-7 better, the J assignment may be wrong. Germline V gene data show CDR1 as MDHEN and CDR2 as SYDVKM. The CDR3 length is 13 residues. The CDR3 is CASSSRTGYEQYF. CDR3 sequence (DNA): TGTGCCAGCAGTTCCCGGACAGGCTACGAGCAGTACTTC.